Shown below are 5 T cell receptor beta chains from a single sample sequenced in a study of T cell changes during pregnancy in multiple sclerosis. Using immunoSEQ multiplex PCR, the repertoire was profiled, and TCRdb retains in-frame clones only, with some absent. The data contain roughly 69,000 clones, roughly 90% of them singletons. Material: CD4+ T cells from peripheral blood mononuclear cells, obtained in the third trimester of pregnancy. These receptors were obtained from a female donor in good health, enrolled as a control in a pregnancy study.

CDR3 amino acids: CAAGPGNTEAFF. For the CDR3, the DNA is TGTGCCGCGGGCCCAGGGAACACTGAAGCTTTCTTT. The J gene is TRBJ1-1, the V gene TRBV7-8, with D hard to call. V dropped 11 bases and J dropped 1 base, with 11 bases sitting between them. Germline assignment: CDR1 SGHVS and CDR2 FQNEAQ. The CDR3 loop spans 12 amino acids. Supplemented by reference TRBV7-8 and TRBJ1-1, the full variable domain reads GAGVSQSPRYKVAKRGQDVALRCDPISGHVSLFWYQQALGQGPEFLTYFQNEAQLDKSGLPSDRFFAERPEGSVSTLKIQRTQQEDSAVYLCAAGPGNTEAFFGQGTRLTVV.

The V gene is TRBV5-4, the J gene TRBJ2-3; D may be TRBD1 (7 bases). The CDR3 spans 15 residues. Germline loops: CDR1 SGHNT, CDR2 YYREEE (reference sequence). V lost 4 bases to trimming and J lost 5 bases, with 17 bases between them. CDR3 nucleotide sequence: TGTGCCAGCAGCCTTGGCGGGACAGCAGGAGATACGCAGTATTTT. The encoded protein is CASSLGGTAGDTQYF.

This clone occurred a few times. The chain is built from TRBV5-6 and TRBJ1-5, with D unclear. CDR3 length: 15 residues. V lost 1 base to trimming and J lost 3 bases, with 11 bases between them. Per germline, CDR1 SGHDT and CDR2 YYEEEE. The CDR3 loop is CASSLYQADNQPQHF. The CDR3, as DNA: TGTGCCAGCAGCTTGTATCAGGCTGACAATCAGCCCCAGCATTTT.

This chain uses TRBV2 with TRBJ1-2, with 7 nucleotides matching TRBD1. The CDR3 consists of 16 residues. J was trimmed by 8 bases and V by 7 bases; bases with no gene match: 19. Per germline, CDR1 SNHLY and CDR2 FYNNEI. The DNA for the CDR3 is TGTGCCAGCACCCGAGGGACGGGACAGCGAGAATGGGGCTACACCTTC. Residues: CASTRGTGQREWGYTF. Filled out from reference TRBV2 and TRBJ1-2, the complete variable domain reads EPEVTQTPSHQVTQMGQEVILRCVPISNHLYFYWYRQILGQKVEFLVSFYNNEISEKSEIFDDQFSVERPDGSNFTLKIRSTKLEDSAMYFCASTRGTGQREWGYTFGSGTRLTVV.

The gene calls are TRBV7-2 and TRBJ1-6; D not resolved. This CDR3 is 17 amino acids long. Trimming removed 0 bases at V and 3 bases at J, with 12 bases between. In germline, CDR1 is SGHTA, CDR2 FQGNSA. This CDR3 reads CASSLAGGNLYNSPLHF. The CDR3 nucleotides are TGTGCCAGCAGCTTAGCTGGAGGGAATCTCTATAATTCACCCCTCCACTTT.